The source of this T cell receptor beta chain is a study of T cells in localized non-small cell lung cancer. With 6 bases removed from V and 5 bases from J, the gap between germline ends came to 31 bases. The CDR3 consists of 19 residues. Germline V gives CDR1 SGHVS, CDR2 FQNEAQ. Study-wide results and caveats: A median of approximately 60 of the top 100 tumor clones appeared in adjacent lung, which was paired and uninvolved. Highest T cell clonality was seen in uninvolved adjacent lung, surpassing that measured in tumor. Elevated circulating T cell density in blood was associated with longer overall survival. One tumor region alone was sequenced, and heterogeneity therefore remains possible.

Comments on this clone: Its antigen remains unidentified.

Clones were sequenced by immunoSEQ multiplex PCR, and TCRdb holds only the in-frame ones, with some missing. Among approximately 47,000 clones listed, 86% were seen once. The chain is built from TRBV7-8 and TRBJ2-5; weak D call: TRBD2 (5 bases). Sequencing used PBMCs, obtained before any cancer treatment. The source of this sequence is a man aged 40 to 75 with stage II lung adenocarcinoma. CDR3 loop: CASSYDLLAIEGSGETQYF. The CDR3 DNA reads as TGTGCCAGCAGTTATGACCTTTTAGCGATCGAGGGATCGGGCGAGACCCAGTACTTC. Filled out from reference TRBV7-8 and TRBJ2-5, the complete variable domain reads GAGVSQSPRYKVAKRGQDVALRCDPISGHVSLFWYQQALGQGPEFLTYFQNEAQLDKSGLPSDRFFAERPEGSVSTLKIQRTQQEDSAVYLCASSYDLLAIEGSGETQYFGPGTRLLVL.